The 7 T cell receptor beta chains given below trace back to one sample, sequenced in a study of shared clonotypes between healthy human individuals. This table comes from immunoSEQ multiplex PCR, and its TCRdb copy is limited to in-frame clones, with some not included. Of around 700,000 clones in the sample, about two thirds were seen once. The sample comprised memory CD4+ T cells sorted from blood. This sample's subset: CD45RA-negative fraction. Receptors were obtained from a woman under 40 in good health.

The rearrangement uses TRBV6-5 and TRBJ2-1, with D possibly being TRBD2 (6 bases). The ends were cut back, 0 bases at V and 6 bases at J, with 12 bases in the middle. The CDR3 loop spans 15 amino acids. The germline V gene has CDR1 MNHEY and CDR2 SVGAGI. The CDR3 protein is CASSYSFRGLNEQFF. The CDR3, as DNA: TGTGCCAGCAGTTACTCGTTTCGGGGACTCAATGAGCAGTTCTTC.

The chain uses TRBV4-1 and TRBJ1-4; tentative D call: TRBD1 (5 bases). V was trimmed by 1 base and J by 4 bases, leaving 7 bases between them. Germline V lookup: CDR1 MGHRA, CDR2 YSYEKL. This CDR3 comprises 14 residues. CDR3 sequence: CASSQAGLNEKLFF. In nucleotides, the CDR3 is TGCGCCAGCAGCCAAGCGGGACTTAATGAAAAACTGTTTTTT.

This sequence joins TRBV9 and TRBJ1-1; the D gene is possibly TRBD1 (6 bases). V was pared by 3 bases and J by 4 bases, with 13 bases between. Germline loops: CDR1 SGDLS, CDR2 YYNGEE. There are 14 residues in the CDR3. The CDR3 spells CASSAHRVSTEAFF. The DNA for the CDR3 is TGTGCCAGCAGCGCTCACAGGGTGTCCACTGAAGCTTTCTTT.

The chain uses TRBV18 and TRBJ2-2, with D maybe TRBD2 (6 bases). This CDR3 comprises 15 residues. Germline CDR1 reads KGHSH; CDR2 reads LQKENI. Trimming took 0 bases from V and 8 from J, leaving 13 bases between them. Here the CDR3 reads CASSPPQEGKGELFF. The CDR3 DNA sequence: TGTGCCAGCTCACCACCGCAGGAGGGAAAAGGGGAGCTGTTTTTT.

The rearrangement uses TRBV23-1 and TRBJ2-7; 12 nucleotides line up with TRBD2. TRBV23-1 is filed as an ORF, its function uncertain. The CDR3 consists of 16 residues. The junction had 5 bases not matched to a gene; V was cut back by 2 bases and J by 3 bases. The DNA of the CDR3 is TGCGCCAGCAGTCAAGGACTAGCGGGACGTCACTACGAGCAGTACTTC. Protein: CASSQGLAGRHYEQYF.

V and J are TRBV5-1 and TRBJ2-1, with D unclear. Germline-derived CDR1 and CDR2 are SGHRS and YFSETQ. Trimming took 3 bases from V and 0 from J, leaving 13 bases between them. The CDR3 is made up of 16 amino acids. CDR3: CASSWVDSSSYNEQFF. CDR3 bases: TGCGCCAGCAGCTGGGTTGACTCGAGCTCCTACAATGAGCAGTTCTTC.

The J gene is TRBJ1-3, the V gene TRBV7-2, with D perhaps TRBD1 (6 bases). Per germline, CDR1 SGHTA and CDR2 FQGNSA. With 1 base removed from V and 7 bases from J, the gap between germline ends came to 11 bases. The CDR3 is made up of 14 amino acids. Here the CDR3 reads CASSLVGAANTIYF. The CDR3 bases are TGTGCCAGCAGCTTAGTGGGGGCGGCGAACACCATATATTTT.